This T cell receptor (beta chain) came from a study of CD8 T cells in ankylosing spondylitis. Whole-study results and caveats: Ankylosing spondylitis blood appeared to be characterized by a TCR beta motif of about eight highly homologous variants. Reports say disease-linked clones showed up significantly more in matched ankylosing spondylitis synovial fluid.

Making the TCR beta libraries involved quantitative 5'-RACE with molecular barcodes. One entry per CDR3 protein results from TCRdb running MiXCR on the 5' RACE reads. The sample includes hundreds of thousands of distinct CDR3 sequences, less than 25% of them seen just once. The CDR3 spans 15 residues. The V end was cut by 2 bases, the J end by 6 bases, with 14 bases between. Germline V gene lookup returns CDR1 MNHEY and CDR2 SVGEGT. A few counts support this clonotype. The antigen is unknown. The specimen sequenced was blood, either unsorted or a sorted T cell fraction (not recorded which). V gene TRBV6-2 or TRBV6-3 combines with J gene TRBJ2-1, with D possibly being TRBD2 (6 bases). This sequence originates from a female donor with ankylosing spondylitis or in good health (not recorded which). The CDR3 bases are TGTGCCAGCAGTTACCCAGCCCGGGGGACCAATGAGCAGTTCTTC. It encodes CASSYPARGTNEQFF.